This TCR beta chain stems from a study of control samples from healthy donors and cancer patients. The table came from immunoSEQ multiplex PCR; TCRdb's copy has only in-frame clones and leaves some out. Here the sample spans approximately 89,000 clones, roughly nine tenths being singletons. The J segment lost 10 bases and the V segment lost 2 bases, leaving 3 bases of the junction unmatched. Germline CDR1 is SGHDN and CDR2 is FVKESK. The CDR3 has 13 amino acids. This TCR was recovered from a man aged 25-40 years in good health. This rearrangement joins TRBV14 to TRBJ2-1; TRBD1 matches 9 bases. Material for sequencing was blood. The DNA for the CDR3 is TGTGCCAGCAGCCAATCCGGGACAGGGGAGCAGTTCTTC. It codes for CASSQSGTGEQFF. Full variable domain (outside the CDR3, taken from reference TRBV14 and TRBJ2-1): EAGVTQFPSHSVIEKGQTVTLRCDPISGHDNLYWYRRVMGKEIKFLLHFVKESKQDESGMPNNRFLAERTGGTYSTLKVQPAELEDSGVYFCASSQSGTGEQFFGPGTRLTVL.